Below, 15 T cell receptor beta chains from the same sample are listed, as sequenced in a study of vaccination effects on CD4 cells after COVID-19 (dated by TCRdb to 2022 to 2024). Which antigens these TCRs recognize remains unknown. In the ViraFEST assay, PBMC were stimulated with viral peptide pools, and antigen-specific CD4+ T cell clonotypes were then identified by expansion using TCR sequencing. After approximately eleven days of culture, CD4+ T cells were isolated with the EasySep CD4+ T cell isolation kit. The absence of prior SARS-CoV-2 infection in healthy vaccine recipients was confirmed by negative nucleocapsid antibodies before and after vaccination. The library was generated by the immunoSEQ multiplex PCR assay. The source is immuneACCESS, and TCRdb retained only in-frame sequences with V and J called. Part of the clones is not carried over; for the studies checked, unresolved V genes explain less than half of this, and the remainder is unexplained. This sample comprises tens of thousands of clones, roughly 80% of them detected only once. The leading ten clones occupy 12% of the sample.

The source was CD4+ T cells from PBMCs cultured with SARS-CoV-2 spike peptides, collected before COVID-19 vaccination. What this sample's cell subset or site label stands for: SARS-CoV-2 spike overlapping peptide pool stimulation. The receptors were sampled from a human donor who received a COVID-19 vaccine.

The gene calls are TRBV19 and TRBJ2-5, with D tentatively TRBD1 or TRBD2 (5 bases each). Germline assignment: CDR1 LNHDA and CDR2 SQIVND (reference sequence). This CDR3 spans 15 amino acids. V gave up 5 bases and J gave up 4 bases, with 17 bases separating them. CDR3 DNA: TGTGCCAGTAGTCCGAGGGGCTCCCCGAGAGAGACCCAGTACTTC. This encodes CASSPRGSPRETQYF. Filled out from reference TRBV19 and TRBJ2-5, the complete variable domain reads DGGITQSPKYLFRKEGQNVTLSCEQNLNHDAMYWYRQDPGQGLRLIYYSQIVNDFQKGDIAEGYSVSREKKESFPLTVTSAQKNPTAFYLCASSPRGSPRETQYFGPGTRLLVL.

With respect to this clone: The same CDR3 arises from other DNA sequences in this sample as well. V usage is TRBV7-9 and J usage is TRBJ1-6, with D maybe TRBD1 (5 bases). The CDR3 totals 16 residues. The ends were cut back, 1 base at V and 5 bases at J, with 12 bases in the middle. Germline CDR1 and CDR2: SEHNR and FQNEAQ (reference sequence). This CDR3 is CASSLGTGGNNSPLHF. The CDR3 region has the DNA TGTGCCAGCAGCTTAGGGACGGGGGGAAATAATTCACCCCTCCACTTT.

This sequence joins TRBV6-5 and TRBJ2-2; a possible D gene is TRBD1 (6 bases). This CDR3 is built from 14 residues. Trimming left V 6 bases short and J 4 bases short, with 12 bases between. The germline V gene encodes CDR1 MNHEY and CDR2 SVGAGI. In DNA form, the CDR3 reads TGTGCCAGCAGGGGGGCGCTTACCACCGGGGAGCTGTTTTTT. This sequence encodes CASRGALTTGELFF.

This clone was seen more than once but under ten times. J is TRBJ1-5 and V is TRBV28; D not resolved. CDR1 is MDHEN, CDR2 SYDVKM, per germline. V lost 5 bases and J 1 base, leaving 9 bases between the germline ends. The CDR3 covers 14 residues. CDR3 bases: TGTGCCAGCAGTCCACCGCACAGCAATCAGCCCCAGCATTTT. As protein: CASSPPHSNQPQHF.

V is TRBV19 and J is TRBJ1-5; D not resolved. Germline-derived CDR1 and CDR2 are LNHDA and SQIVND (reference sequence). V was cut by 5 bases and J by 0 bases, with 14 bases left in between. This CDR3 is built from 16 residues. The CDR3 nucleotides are TGTGCCAGTAGTCCCGGTTCGGGTCGTAGCAATCAGCCCCAGCATTTT. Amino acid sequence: CASSPGSGRSNQPQHF.

The CDR3 reads CASSEQGGVGNTIYF. The CDR3 nucleotides are TGTGCCAGCAGTGAACAGGGAGGGGTCGGAAACACCATATATTTT. The chain recombines TRBV6-1 with TRBJ1-3, with D perhaps TRBD1 (5 bases). CDR1 and CDR2 from the germline V gene are MNHNS and SASEGT. The V gene lost 2 bases and the J gene lost 4 bases, with 12 bases spanning the gap. The CDR3 consists of 15 residues.

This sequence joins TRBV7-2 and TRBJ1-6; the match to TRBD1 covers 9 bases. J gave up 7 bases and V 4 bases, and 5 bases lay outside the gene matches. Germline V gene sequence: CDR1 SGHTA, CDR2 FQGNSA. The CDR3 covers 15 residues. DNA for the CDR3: TGTGCCAGCAGCTCCCGGACAGGGGTCAATTCACCCCTCCACTTT. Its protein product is CASSSRTGVNSPLHF.

DNA of the CDR3: TGTGCCAGCAGTTACTCGATACAGCAAAGAGAAGCTTTCTTT. It encodes CASSYSIQQREAFF. The J gene is TRBJ1-1, the V gene TRBV6-6, with no clear D. This CDR3 has 14 residues. V was cut by 0 bases and J by 8 bases, with 13 bases left in between. Germline CDR1 is MNHNY and CDR2 is SVGAGI (reference sequence).

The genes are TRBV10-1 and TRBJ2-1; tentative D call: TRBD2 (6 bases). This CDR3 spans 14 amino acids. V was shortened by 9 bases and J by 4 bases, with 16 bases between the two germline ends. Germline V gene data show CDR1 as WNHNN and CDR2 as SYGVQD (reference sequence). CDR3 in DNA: TGCGCCAGTACCGGGACTCGAAGTTACAATGAGCAGTTCTTC. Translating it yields CASTGTRSYNEQFF.

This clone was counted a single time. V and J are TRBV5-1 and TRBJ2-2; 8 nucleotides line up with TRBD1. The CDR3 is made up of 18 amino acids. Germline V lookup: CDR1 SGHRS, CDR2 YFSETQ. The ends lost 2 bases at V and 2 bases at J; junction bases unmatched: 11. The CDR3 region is CASSFIQGVLQNTGELFF. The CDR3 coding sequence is TGCGCCAGCAGCTTTATACAGGGGGTTTTGCAAAACACCGGGGAGCTGTTTTTT.

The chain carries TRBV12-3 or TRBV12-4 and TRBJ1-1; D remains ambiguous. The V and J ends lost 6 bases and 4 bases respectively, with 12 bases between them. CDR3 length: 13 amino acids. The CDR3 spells CASRAPEGTEAFF. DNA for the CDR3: TGTGCCAGCAGGGCCCCTGAGGGCACTGAAGCTTTCTTT.

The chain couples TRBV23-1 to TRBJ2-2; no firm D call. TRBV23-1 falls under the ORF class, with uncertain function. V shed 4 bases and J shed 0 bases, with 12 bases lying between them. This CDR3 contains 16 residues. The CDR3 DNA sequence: TGCGCCAGCAGTCGAACGGACGGTACGAACACCGGGGAGCTGTTTTTT. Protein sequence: CASSRTDGTNTGELFF.

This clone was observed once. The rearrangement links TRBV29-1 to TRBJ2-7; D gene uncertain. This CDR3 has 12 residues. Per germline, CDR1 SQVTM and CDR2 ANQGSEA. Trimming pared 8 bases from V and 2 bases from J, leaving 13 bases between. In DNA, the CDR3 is TGCAGCCCATCGGACGGAACCTACGAGCAGTACGTC. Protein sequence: CSPSDGTYEQYV.

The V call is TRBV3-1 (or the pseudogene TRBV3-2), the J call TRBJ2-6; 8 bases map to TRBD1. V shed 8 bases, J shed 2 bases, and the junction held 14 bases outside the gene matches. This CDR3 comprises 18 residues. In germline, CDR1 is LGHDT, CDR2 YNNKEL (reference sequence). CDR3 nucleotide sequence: TGTGCCAGCGGAGACTCAGGGGGCGCTTTCGCTGGGGCCAACGTCCTGACTTTC. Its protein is CASGDSGGAFAGANVLTF.

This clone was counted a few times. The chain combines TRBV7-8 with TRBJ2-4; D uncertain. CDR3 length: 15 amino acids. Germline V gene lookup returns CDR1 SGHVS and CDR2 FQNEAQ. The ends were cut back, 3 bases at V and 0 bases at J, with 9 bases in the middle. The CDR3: CASSFPPGAKNIQYF. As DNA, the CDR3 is TGTGCCAGCAGCTTCCCCCCTGGAGCCAAAAACATTCAGTACTTC.